These 11 T cell receptor beta chains were all obtained from the same sample, sequenced in a study of beta chain features in type 1 diabetes. Study-wide results and limits: Researchers report that Type 1 diabetes patients had moderately but significantly shorter TCRB CDR3s across all four CD4+ subsets.

The sequenced template was cDNA made from the entire isolated RNA. Using immunoSEQ multiplex PCR, the repertoire was profiled, and TCRdb retains in-frame clones only, with some absent. The sample has some 280,000 clones, over 11% seen once. For these TCRs, the target antigens are not known. Sequenced input: naive CD4+ T cells from blood. Source of these receptors: a man between 25 and 39 years old with type 1 diabetes.

The genes are TRBV28 and TRBJ2-1; 12 bases align to TRBD2. Trimming at V came to 7 bases and at J to 7 bases, leaving 2 bases not matched to a gene. The CDR3 length is 13 residues. Per germline, CDR1 MDHEN and CDR2 SYDVKM. The CDR3 nucleotides are TGTGCCAGCACGACTAGCGGGAGTAATGAGCAGTTCTTC. Its translation: CASTTSGSNEQFF.

This clone was found a few times. The rearrangement links TRBV15 to TRBJ2-2, with D unresolved. The CDR3 contains 14 residues. With 3 bases removed from V and 5 bases from J, the gap between germline ends came to 10 bases. Germline loops: CDR1 LNHNV, CDR2 YYDKDF (reference sequence). The CDR3 DNA sequence: TGTGCCACCAGCAGGGGCACGAGAACCGGGGAGCTGTTTTTT. Protein sequence: CATSRGTRTGELFF.

The V call is TRBV5-1, the J call TRBJ2-2, with TRBD2 matching 11 bases. The germline CDR1 and CDR2 sequences are SGHRS and YFSETQ. The CDR3 totals 18 residues. The junction had 13 bases not matched to a gene; V was cut back by 3 bases and J by 6 bases. The CDR3 loop reads CASSSSPLAGGDAGELFF. Here the CDR3 DNA reads TGCGCCAGCAGCTCCTCTCCTCTAGCGGGAGGCGATGCCGGGGAGCTGTTTTTT.

This clone was found a few times. The J gene is TRBJ1-5, the V gene TRBV7-8; D may be TRBD1 (5 bases). Germline V gene data show CDR1 as SGHVS and CDR2 as FQNEAQ. V lost 8 bases and J 6 bases, leaving 17 bases between the germline ends. CDR3 length: 14 amino acids. The CDR3 region has the DNA TGTGCCAGCCGGGGGGGGACCCAGGGTCAGCCCCAGCATTTT. Protein: CASRGGTQGQPQHF.

There are a few counts of this clone. The chain joins TRBV14 to TRBJ2-7; 9 nucleotides align to TRBD1. After removal of 6 bases from V and 3 bases from J, the junction contained 6 bases not matched to a gene. Germline CDR1 reads SGHDN; CDR2 reads FVKESK. The CDR3 is 14 amino acids. The CDR3 here is CASSPGQGIYEQYF. As DNA, the CDR3 is TGTGCCAGCAGTCCGGGACAGGGAATCTACGAGCAGTACTTC.

This clone has more than one count but fewer than ten. The chain couples TRBV9 to TRBJ2-3; D may be TRBD1 (6 bases). V was cut by 2 bases and J by 0 bases, with 16 bases left in between. From germline, CDR1 is SGDLS and CDR2 YYNGEE. The CDR3 spans 17 residues. CDR3 amino acids: CASSVGWTVPSTDTQYF. The DNA of the CDR3 is TGTGCCAGCAGCGTGGGATGGACAGTCCCTAGCACAGATACGCAGTATTTT.

This clone showed up just a few times. This rearrangement joins TRBV18 to TRBJ1-2; TRBD1 aligns across 8 bases. The CDR3 totals 14 residues. Germline loops: CDR1 KGHSH, CDR2 LQKENI. With 6 bases clipped from V and 7 bases from J, the junction kept 10 bases outside the gene matches. The CDR3 loop reads CASSPGQGAIGYTF. CDR3 sequence (DNA): TGTGCCAGCTCCCCGGGGCAGGGGGCGATTGGCTACACCTTC.

The chain has TRBV9 and TRBJ2-5; no firm D call. This CDR3 is built from 14 residues. V shed 4 bases and J shed 4 bases, with 14 bases lying between them. Germline CDR1 and CDR2: SGDLS and YYNGEE. Written as DNA, the CDR3 is TGTGCCAGCAGCCCTGGCTTAAGCGCAGAGACCCAGTACTTC. Translated: CASSPGLSAETQYF.

This clone has more than one count but fewer than ten. The chain recombines TRBV5-1 with TRBJ2-7; D is possibly TRBD1 (6 bases). V was clipped by 3 bases and J by 4 bases, with 20 bases between them. CDR3 size: 16 residues. From germline, CDR1 is SGHRS and CDR2 YFSETQ. The CDR3 reads CASSSLQGRGIYEQYF. For the CDR3, the DNA is TGCGCCAGCAGCTCCCTACAGGGAAGGGGTATATACGAGCAGTACTTC.

V is TRBV7-8 and J is TRBJ2-3, with 9 bases matching TRBD2. The trim removed 1 base at V and 2 bases at J, leaving 4 bases unmatched. Germline assignment: CDR1 SGHVS and CDR2 FQNEAQ. The CDR3 is made up of 16 amino acids. The CDR3 loop is CASSLVGGRATDTQYF. The CDR3 DNA is TGTGCCAGCAGCTTAGTAGGCGGGAGGGCCACAGATACGCAGTATTTT.

In this sample, this clone turned up a few times. The chain couples TRBV7-2 to TRBJ2-3; 9 nucleotides line up with TRBD1. Looked up from germline, CDR1 is SGHTA and CDR2 is FQGNSA. V lost 2 bases to trimming and J lost 15 bases; unmatched junction nucleotides: 12. The CDR3 spans 14 residues. CDR3 sequence: CASSLLAGTGSLYF. CDR3 sequence (DNA): TGTGCCAGCAGCTTACTAGCCGGGACAGGGAGCCTTTATTTT. The full variable domain, rest sourced from reference TRBV7-2 and TRBJ2-3, is GAGVSQSPSNKVTEKGKDVELRCDPISGHTALYWYRQSLGQGLEFLIYFQGNSAPDKSGLPSDRFSAERTGGSVSTLTIQRTQQEDSAVYLCASSLLAGTGSLYFGPGTRLTVL.